The 27 T cell receptor beta chains listed next were all sequenced from one sample in a study of shared T cell receptors in the human thymus. The protocol was immunoSEQ multiplex PCR, while the TCRdb copy is restricted to in-frame clones and leaves out a portion. The sample consists of some 640,000 clones, 80% to 90% of them appearing once. In addition, the sample was reused for a study of human thymus T cells.

The specimen was thymocytes. These receptors were taken from a boy in the first two years of life with a congenital heart defect.

This chain uses TRBV7-2 with TRBJ2-7, with a weak D call TRBD1 (5 bases). Germline V gene lookup returns CDR1 SGHTA and CDR2 FQGNSA. The V end lost 1 base, the J end lost 0 bases, and 10 bases lay between the germline ends. The CDR3 has 15 amino acids. CDR3 DNA sequence: TGTGCCAGCAGCTTAGGCAACAGGAGCTCCTACGAGCAGTACTTC. Residues: CASSLGNRSSYEQYF.

The rearrangement uses TRBV5-6 and TRBJ1-1; 7 positions agree with TRBD1. CDR3 size: 17 residues. CDR1 is SGHDT, CDR2 YYEEEE, per germline. Losses at the gene ends were 0 bases for V and 4 bases for J; bases not matched to a gene: 12. The CDR3 spells CASSLAVSWTGSTEAFF. The CDR3, as DNA: TGTGCCAGCAGCTTGGCCGTTAGTTGGACAGGCAGCACTGAAGCTTTCTTT.

This clone was seen just once. The chain recombines TRBV2 with TRBJ1-5, with D tentatively TRBD1 (6 bases). V lost 7 bases and J lost 4, with 14 bases in between. The CDR3 runs to 14 residues. Germline assignment: CDR1 SNHLY and CDR2 FYNNEI. The CDR3: CASTTTGPNQPQHF. The CDR3 nucleotides are TGTGCCAGCACCACGACAGGCCCTAATCAGCCCCAGCATTTT.

The chain employs TRBV27 and TRBJ2-3; 7 bases line up with TRBD1. V dropped 4 bases and J dropped 3; count of bases not matched to a gene: 13. The germline V gene has CDR1 MNHEY and CDR2 SMNVEV (reference sequence). The CDR3 extends over 17 amino acids. The CDR3 sequence: CASSSTPKGGVTDTQYF. CDR3 bases: TGTGCCAGCAGTTCGACCCCTAAAGGGGGCGTGACAGATACGCAGTATTTT.

The chain joins TRBV9 to TRBJ1-5; a weak D match, TRBD1 (6 bases). The length of the CDR3 is 16 residues. V was shortened by 1 base and J by 6 bases, with 17 bases between the two germline ends. Germline lookup yields CDR1 SGDLS and CDR2 YYNGEE. CDR3 amino acids: CASSVRGDPGVQPQHF. In DNA, the CDR3 is TGTGCCAGCAGCGTAAGGGGCGATCCAGGGGTTCAGCCCCAGCATTTT.

A remark on this clone: Within the sample, other DNA sequences also encode this same CDR3. CDR3 residues: CASSVAGYNEQFF. The DNA of the CDR3 is TGTGCCAGCAGCGTAGCGGGCTACAATGAGCAGTTCTTC. The gene calls are TRBV9 and TRBJ2-1; the D is unclear. The CDR3 consists of 13 residues. Trimming cost V 0 bases and J 3 bases, with 4 bases left between them. CDR1 is SGDLS, CDR2 YYNGEE, per germline.

In this sample, this clone turned up once. V gene TRBV13 combines with J gene TRBJ1-6, with a possible D match to TRBD1 (5 bases). This CDR3 has 16 amino acids. V was pared by 3 bases and J by 9 bases, with 18 bases between. CDR1 and CDR2 from the germline V gene are PRHDT and FYEKMQ (reference sequence). In nucleotides, the CDR3 is TGTGCCAGCAGCTTTCGAAGGGGTGAATTTAGTTCACCCCTCCACTTT. Translation gives CASSFRRGEFSSPLHF.

The chain is built from TRBV10-3 and TRBJ1-1, with unresolved D. This CDR3 is built from 17 residues. Trimming took 0 bases from V and 1 from J, leaving 15 bases between them. The V gene's germline CDR1 is ENHRY and CDR2 SYGVKD. CDR3 in DNA: TGTGCCATCAGTGAGTCGCATGCTTGGGCGGGGAACACTGAAGCTTTCTTT. Encoded protein: CAISESHAWAGNTEAFF.

This chain uses TRBV7-9 with TRBJ2-2; the match to TRBD2 covers 12 bases. Germline V gene sequence: CDR1 SEHNR, CDR2 FQNEAQ (reference sequence). The CDR3 contains 18 residues. With V trimmed by 5 bases and J by 3 bases, 10 bases remained unmatched. The CDR3 protein is CASSLSPTSGRYTGELFF. For the CDR3, the DNA is TGTGCCAGCAGCCTATCGCCTACTAGCGGGAGGTACACCGGGGAGCTGTTTTTT.

This chain joins TRBV6-6 and TRBJ2-7; 9 nucleotides match TRBD1. In germline, CDR1 is MNHNY, CDR2 SVGAGI (reference sequence). The CDR3 has 15 amino acids. With 6 bases clipped from V and 4 bases from J, the junction kept 10 bases outside the gene matches. The CDR3: CASRRDREKVYEQYF. As DNA, the CDR3 is TGTGCCAGCAGAAGGGACAGGGAGAAAGTTTACGAGCAGTACTTC.

The chain links TRBV9 to TRBJ2-1; D unresolved. CDR1 is SGDLS, CDR2 YYNGEE, per germline. The CDR3 extends over 15 amino acids. Trimming took off 0 bases at V and 4 bases at J, with 11 bases between the two ends. CDR3 nucleotide sequence: TGTGCCAGCAGCGTAGGCACAAAGACTTACAATGAGCAGTTCTTC. Amino acids: CASSVGTKTYNEQFF.

This chain uses TRBV5-3 with TRBJ1-4; 10 bases match TRBD1. TRBV5-3 is recorded as an ORF, its role being uncertain. V lost 5 bases and J lost 12; bases outside the gene matches: 10. The CDR3 has 14 amino acids. CDR3 DNA: TGTGCCAGAAGAGCTCGACAGGGGGCGGAGGAACTGTTTTTT. Its protein is CARRARQGAEELFF.

The chain joins TRBV18 to TRBJ2-1; possibly TRBD2 for D (5 bases). V was trimmed by 4 bases and J by 1 base, leaving 8 bases between them. The germline gives CDR1 KGHSH, CDR2 LQKENI. The CDR3 covers 14 residues. This CDR3 reads CASSLTGSYNEQFF. The CDR3 DNA follows: TGTGCCAGCTCACTTACGGGGTCCTACAATGAGCAGTTCTTC.

The genes are TRBV2 and TRBJ2-2, with 9 bases fitting TRBD1. This CDR3 comprises 16 residues. Trimming cost V 2 bases and J 2 bases; bases outside gene matches: 3. Per the germline V gene, CDR1 is SNHLY and CDR2 is FYNNEI. CDR3 nucleotides: TGTGCCAGCAGTGAATGGGACAGGGCCAACACCGGGGAGCTGTTTTTT. It is translated as CASSEWDRANTGELFF.

This clone was seen once. The J gene is TRBJ1-5, the V gene TRBV19; a weak D match, TRBD1 (6 bases). The CDR3 extends over 15 amino acids. From germline, CDR1 is LNHDA and CDR2 SQIVND (reference sequence). V lost 6 bases and J 4 bases, leaving 16 bases between the germline ends. In nucleotides, the CDR3 is TGTGCCAGTAGACTGACAGGATACCTTAATCAGCCCCAGCATTTT. It is translated as CASRLTGYLNQPQHF.

This clone was seen only once. The chain combines TRBV29-1 with TRBJ2-7, with a weak D call TRBD1 (6 bases). The length of the CDR3 is 15 residues. In germline, CDR1 is SQVTM, CDR2 ANQGSEA. Trimming took 6 bases from V and 3 from J, leaving 21 bases between them. The CDR3: CSVGPDRLTFYEQYF. CDR3 nucleotide sequence: TGCAGCGTGGGCCCGGACAGATTGACCTTCTACGAGCAGTACTTC.

Worth noting for this clone: At one end the junction does not follow the germline gene, possibly because of a read error. The V gene is TRBV7-7, the J gene TRBJ2-7; the D gene is possibly TRBD1 (6 bases). The CDR3 runs to 18 residues. Germline lookup yields CDR1 SSHAT and CDR2 FNYEAQ (reference sequence). The CDR3 DNA is TGTGCTAGCAGCTTAAGCCCCAAAAACAGGGCAGCCGCGGACGAGCAGTACTTC. It is translated as CASSLSPKNRAAADEQYF.

The rearrangement links TRBV10-3 to TRBJ1-2; 11 bases match TRBD1. Germline-derived CDR1 and CDR2 are ENHRY and SYGVKD. This CDR3 is 14 amino acids long. V lost 8 bases to trimming and J lost 2 bases; unmatched junction nucleotides: 4. CDR3: CAIGGTGGNYGYTF. The CDR3 region has the DNA TGTGCCATCGGGGGGACAGGGGGAAACTATGGCTACACCTTC.

This clone was seen just once. CDR3 DNA: TGTGCCAGCAGCCCCGGGACTAACACAGATACGCAGTATTTT. Residues: CASSPGTNTDTQYF. The V call is TRBV27, the J call TRBJ2-3; 7 bases line up with TRBD2. With 6 bases clipped from V and 2 bases from J, the junction kept 5 bases outside the gene matches. The germline gives CDR1 MNHEY, CDR2 SMNVEV (reference sequence). The CDR3 runs to 14 residues.

Points on this clone: At one boundary the junction diverges from the germline segment, which might be a read error. The chain combines TRBV7-4 with TRBJ2-7; the D gene is possibly TRBD2 (5 bases). Germline CDR1 reads SGHVT; CDR2 reads SQSDAQ. CDR3 length: 10 residues. The chain's CDR3 is CASSLFGAGF. The CDR3 coding sequence is TGTGCCAGCAGTCTATTCGGTGCGGGCTTC.

The CDR3 region is CASSQTSGTPDTQYF. The CDR3 nucleotides read TGCGCCAGCAGTCAGACTAGCGGGACTCCAGATACGCAGTATTTT. This chain uses TRBV10-2 with TRBJ2-3; 11 nucleotides line up with TRBD2. The J segment lost 4 bases and the V segment lost 5 bases, leaving 5 bases of the junction unmatched. The CDR3 runs 15 residues. Germline V gene data show CDR1 as WSHSY and CDR2 as SAAADI.

This clone appeared once. The chain recombines TRBV7-9 with TRBJ1-1; 7 nucleotides line up with TRBD1. Germline CDR1 and CDR2: SEHNR and FQNEAQ (reference sequence). Trimming removed 5 bases from V and 11 bases from J; junction bases left unmatched: 5. The CDR3 is made up of 11 amino acids. The CDR3 protein is CASSLGQRAFF. The CDR3 nucleotides are TGTGCCAGCAGCCTGGGACAGCGGGCTTTCTTT.

This chain uses TRBV4-3 with TRBJ1-4; 8 nucleotides line up with TRBD1. Germline CDR1 LGHNA, CDR2 YSLEER. Trimming took 0 bases from V and 4 from J; bases not matched to a gene: 1. The CDR3 contains 15 residues. CDR3 sequence (DNA): TGCGCCAGCAGCCAAGACGGACAGGGTAATGAAAAACTGTTTTTT. Translation gives CASSQDGQGNEKLFF.

This chain links TRBV15 with TRBJ2-1; D is uncertain. Trimming cost V 3 bases and J 5 bases, with 5 bases left between them. Germline V gives CDR1 LNHNV, CDR2 YYDKDF (reference sequence). The CDR3 length is 12 residues. CDR3 coding DNA: TGTGCCACCAGCAGGCGCCACAATGAGCAGTTCTTC. Amino acid sequence: CATSRRHNEQFF.

The chain couples TRBV6-1 to TRBJ1-2; 8 nucleotides match TRBD1. CDR1 and CDR2 from the germline V gene are MNHNS and SASEGT. This CDR3 contains 15 residues. V was clipped by 7 bases and J by 5 bases; unmatched bases: 12. The CDR3 DNA sequence: TGTGCCAGCACCCCTCCGGACAGGGTCTATTATGGCTACACCTTC. Encoded protein: CASTPPDRVYYGYTF.

The gene calls are TRBV19 and TRBJ1-1; D gene unclear. The CDR3 has 16 residues. Trimming removed 1 base from V and 4 bases from J, with 16 bases in between. CDR1 LNHDA and CDR2 SQIVND come from the germline V gene (reference sequence). The CDR3 spells CASSIARGEGLTEAFF. The CDR3 bases are TGTGCCAGTAGTATAGCCCGGGGAGAAGGACTCACTGAAGCTTTCTTT.

The table lists this clone with a few counts. J is TRBJ2-3 and V is TRBV7-6; 7 bases line up with TRBD2. In germline, CDR1 is SGHVS, CDR2 FNYEAQ. The CDR3 loop spans 14 amino acids. Trimming cost V 6 bases and J 0 bases; bases outside gene matches: 3. CDR3: CASSLADSTDTQYF. CDR3 DNA: TGTGCCAGCAGTCTAGCGGATAGCACAGATACGCAGTATTTT.